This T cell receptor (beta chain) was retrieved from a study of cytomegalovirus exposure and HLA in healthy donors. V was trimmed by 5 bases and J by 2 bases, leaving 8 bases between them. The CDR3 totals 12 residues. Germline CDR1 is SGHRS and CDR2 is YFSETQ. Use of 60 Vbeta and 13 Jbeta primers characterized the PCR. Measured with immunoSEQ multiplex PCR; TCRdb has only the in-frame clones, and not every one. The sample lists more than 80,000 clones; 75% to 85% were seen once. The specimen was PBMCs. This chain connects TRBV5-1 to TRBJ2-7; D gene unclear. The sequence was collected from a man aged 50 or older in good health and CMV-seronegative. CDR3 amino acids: CASSFDTYEQYF. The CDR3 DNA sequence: TGCGCCAGCAGTTTTGACACCTACGAGCAGTACTTC.